The entry below gives a single T cell receptor beta chain sequence along with its context. Its antigen is undetermined. The patients, who ranged from 18 to 65 in age, presented with newly diagnosed hyperthyroidism lasting under 2 months. Orbital computed tomography, thyroid ultrasound, serum thyroxine and TRAb, and clinical symptoms together informed the diagnoses. TCR beta CDR3 regions were amplified from RNA transcripts. HTBI primers drove first-round RT-PCR of the TCR CDR3. TCRdb processed the multiplex PCR reads anew with MiXCR; each CDR3 protein has one entry. Here the sample spans about 610,000 distinct CDR3 sequences, about 45% being singletons. Trimming removed 5 bases from V and 6 bases from J, with 19 bases in between. This CDR3 has 16 amino acids. This sample was taken from a study of T cells in Graves' hyperthyroidism and ophthalmopathy. Study outcomes and limitations: Expanded thyroid clonotypes (above 0.001) were mostly also found in blood. Researchers report that a 13 V-J model separated ophthalmopathy from stable hyperthyroidism.

Sequencing input: peripheral blood or thyroid tissue (not recorded which). This TCR was sampled from a young woman with Graves' hyperthyroidism. The chain has TRBV12-3 or TRBV12-4 and TRBJ1-4, with a possible D match to TRBD1 (6 bases). The CDR3 spells CASSPGLGGRHEKLFF. In nucleotides, the CDR3 is TGTGCCAGCAGTCCTGGCTTGGGGGGCAGACATGAAAAACTGTTTTTT.